Described below is a single T cell receptor (beta chain) sequence and its context. Its antigen is unknown. CDR3 length equals 14 residues. Germline CDR1 is SGDLS and CDR2 is YYNGEE. The V gene end was trimmed by 3 bases and the J gene end by 4 bases; junction bases not matched to a gene: 3. This sample stems from a study of cytomegalovirus exposure and HLA in healthy donors. Study at large: In terms of ancestry, the Caucasian-associated cluster contained roughly 80% of the approximately 430 genotyped donors. Study-level points and caveats: Most TCR beta V segments were productive about 87% or about 30% of the time in an earlier analysis. Testing in vitro showed a few CMV-associated chains specific for CMV antigens.

Both 60 Vbeta primers and 13 Jbeta primers went into the PCR. Clones were read by immunoSEQ multiplex PCR, and TCRdb kept only the in-frame ones, dropping some. The table has about 120,000 clones, 80% seen once. This receptor was taken from a young man in good health and CMV-seropositive. Sequencing was performed on PBMCs. The J gene is TRBJ2-3, the V gene TRBV9, with 9 positions matching TRBD2. The CDR3, as DNA: TGTGCCAGCAGCGCCAGCGGGGGGTCAGATACGCAGTATTTT. Translated, it gives CASSASGGSDTQYF.